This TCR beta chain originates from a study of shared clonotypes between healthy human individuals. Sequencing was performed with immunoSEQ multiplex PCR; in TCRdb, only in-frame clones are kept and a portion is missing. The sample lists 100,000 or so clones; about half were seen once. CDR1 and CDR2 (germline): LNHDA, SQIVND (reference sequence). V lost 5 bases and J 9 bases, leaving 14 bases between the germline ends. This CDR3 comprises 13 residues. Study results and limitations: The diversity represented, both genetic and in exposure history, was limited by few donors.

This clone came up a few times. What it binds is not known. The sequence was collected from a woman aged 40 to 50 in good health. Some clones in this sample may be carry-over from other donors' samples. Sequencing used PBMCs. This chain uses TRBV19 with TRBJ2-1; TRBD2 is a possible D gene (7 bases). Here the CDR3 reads CASSPPGGGEQFF. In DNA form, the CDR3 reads TGTGCCAGTAGTCCCCCGGGGGGCGGTGAGCAGTTCTTC.